These T cell receptor beta chains were read from a single sample in a study of T-cell reconstitution after alpha-beta-depleted transplantation in children. MiXCR, applied by TCRdb to the PCR reads, yields one record per CDR3 protein. This table has fewer than 400,000 distinct CDR3 sequences, around 20% appearing once. The specimen comprised PBMCs from the stem cell graft donor, sampled from the stem cell graft. All receptors come from a human donor who donated a stem cell graft to a child with acute myeloid leukemia. CDR3s include the opening cysteine and the closing phenylalanine or tryptophan. Fields, in order: D gene, V gene, clone size, CDR3 protein. The D gene is left open where the match is weak. The size entry is marked missing in some rows and otherwise reads once, few, many or a size class.

- TRBV29-1 once CSVDTMNTEAFF
- TRBV27 - CASSLYTEMGYGYTF
TRBD1 TRBV10-3 - CAISPRQGDIEQFF
- TRBV24-1 - CAFGDDIYGYTF
- TRBV12-3/TRBV12-4 - CASTSSGIKYNEQFF
TRBD2 TRBV28 few CASRGLAGHNEQFF
- TRBV12-3/TRBV12-4 - CASSGGGDTEAFF
- TRBV20-1 few CSARDLNEQFF
- TRBV5-8 - CASSFTSRLAASYEQYF
TRBD1 TRBV14 - CASSQTLLMTGARNEQFF
- TRBV20-1 many CSARGLSTWGELFF
TRBD1 TRBV20-1 many CSARTTGSGEQYF
- TRBV20-1 - CSASDGGGSDTQYF
TRBD2 TRBV11-2 few CASSLGDWVLEREGKEQYF
- TRBV4-1 many CASSPNLDRTEYF
- TRBV10-3 many CAISDLGTNVGEQFF
TRBD2 TRBV27 - CASSWGSGRATSYNEQFF
TRBD2 TRBV12-3/TRBV12-4 - CASRPPSGRGSNEQFF
TRBD2 TRBV20-1 few CSAMTSPKSINEQFF
TRBD2 TRBV12-3/TRBV12-4 few CASTSGPLEEQFF
TRBD2 TRBV29-1 many CSVEGSGVDEQFF
TRBD2 TRBV20-1 many CSASPTSGSSYEQYF
- TRBV20-1 - CSARDFGGSANTGELFF
- TRBV10-3 many CAISERREMGSYEQYF
- TRBV12-3/TRBV12-4 few CASSPIGTNNEQFF
TRBD1 TRBV24-1 many CATSGTAYSNQPQHF
TRBD1 TRBV12-3/TRBV12-4 - CASSSRQGLLPNYGYTF
TRBD1 TRBV15 - CATSREPGQSYEQYF
TRBD1 TRBV7-9 few CASSRDRGSGFF
- TRBV6-2/TRBV6-3 - CASSSAGHSYEQYF
- TRBV12-3/TRBV12-4 - CASSFPGTGIAPLHF
TRBD2 TRBV27 - CASSLQREGPYEQYF
- TRBV20-1 many CSALGSRHNEQFF
- TRBV15 - CATSRDVGRITEAFF
- TRBV25-1 - CASSELKLSQGNQPQHF
- TRBV29-1 many CSVEAVLAQETQYF
- TRBV7-9 - CAVLAGAWGNEQFF
- TRBV7-2 many CASSSRRGYTDTQYF
TRBD1 TRBV2 - CASSRGTGQGSTEAFF
- TRBV7-9 - CASTPAGGIIYEQYF
- TRBV3-1 - CASSHDNYEQYF